Below, 19 T cell receptor beta chains from the same sample are listed, as sequenced in a study of vaccination and CD4 T cells after COVID-19. As for treatment: approximately nine-day PBMC culture with coronavirus spike peptide pools or control peptides (ViraFEST assay). Their antigens are not known. At the Johns Hopkins FTIC core, DNA taken from cultured CD4+ T cells was sequenced by way of the Oncomine TCR Beta short-read assay. TCRdb called the PCR reads again in MiXCR, with one record for every CDR3 protein. The repertoire includes 25,000 or so distinct CDR3 sequences, 67% of them detected once, and about a fifth sits in the top ten. Sample: CD4+ T cells from blood, cultured in vitro, taken after SARS-CoV-2 vaccination. The source of these receptors is a human donor who received a COVID-19 vaccine.

The chain combines TRBV7-9 with TRBJ2-5; 9 nucleotides match TRBD2. V was pared by 2 bases and J by 5 bases, with 6 bases of the junction left unmatched. The CDR3 totals 15 residues. The germline V gene encodes CDR1 SEHNR and CDR2 FQNEAQ (reference sequence). CDR3 bases: TGTGCCAGCAGCTTACCTAGCGGGGTAAAGGAGACCCAGTACTTC. Protein product: CASSLPSGVKETQYF.

The CDR3 loop is CASSLAGGTQAKNIQYF. The CDR3 DNA sequence: TGTGCCAGTAGCCTAGCGGGGGGGACTCAAGCCAAAAACATTCAGTACTTC. The V and J genes are TRBV19 and TRBJ2-4, with 12 nucleotides matching TRBD2. The CDR3 length is 17 residues. The V segment lost 6 bases and the J segment 0 bases; nucleotides outside the gene matches: 6. CDR1 LNHDA and CDR2 SQIVND come from the germline V gene (reference sequence).

The chain has TRBV7-8 and TRBJ2-1, with D perhaps matching TRBD2 (6 bases). This CDR3 spans 15 amino acids. The V end was cut by 2 bases, the J end by 5 bases, with 13 bases between. Germline CDR1 reads SGHVS; CDR2 reads FQNEAQ. The CDR3 region has the DNA TGTGCCAGCAGCTTAAATCTACTAGCCCACAATGAGCAGTTCTTC. It codes for CASSLNLLAHNEQFF.

V usage is TRBV29-1 and J usage is TRBJ1-2, with TRBD1 matching over 7 bases. Losses at the gene ends were 6 bases for V and 7 bases for J; bases not matched to a gene: 11. The CDR3 covers 13 residues. From germline, CDR1 is SQVTM and CDR2 ANQGSEA. The CDR3 is CSVRQGSGGGYTF. The CDR3 DNA is TGCAGCGTACGACAGGGCTCTGGGGGTGGCTACACCTTC.

The chain links TRBV20-1 to TRBJ2-3; 9 bases line up with TRBD1. The junction had 3 bases not matched to a gene; V was cut back by 2 bases and J by 3 bases. Germline V gives CDR1 DFQATT, CDR2 SNEGSKA (reference sequence). The CDR3 runs 14 residues. CDR3 nucleotide sequence: TGCAGTGCTAGACCCGACAGGGGGACAGATACGCAGTATTTT. Protein: CSARPDRGTDTQYF.

The genes are TRBV30 and TRBJ2-7, with 10 bases aligning to TRBD1. This CDR3 region has 13 residues. In germline, CDR1 is GTSNPN, CDR2 SVGIG (reference sequence). Losses at the gene ends were 0 bases for V and 5 bases for J; bases not matched to a gene: 1. As DNA, the CDR3 is TGTGCCTGGAGTGTGGGACAGGGGAACGAGCAGTACTTC. Amino acid sequence: CAWSVGQGNEQYF.

V and J are TRBV4-1 and TRBJ1-4, with D maybe TRBD1 (5 bases). CDR1 and CDR2 (germline): MGHRA, YSYEKL. This CDR3 is 15 amino acids long. Trimming cost V 8 bases and J 7 bases, with 20 bases left between them. The CDR3 sequence is CASRLGGRMGEKLFF. The CDR3 bases are TGCGCCAGCCGACTGGGGGGTAGGATGGGTGAAAAACTGTTTTTT.

The chain employs TRBV5-4 and TRBJ1-1, with D perhaps matching TRBD1 (6 bases). The germline gives CDR1 SGHNT, CDR2 YYREEE (reference sequence). Trimming pared 0 bases from V and 6 bases from J, leaving 12 bases between. CDR3 length: 14 amino acids. Here the CDR3 reads CASSLVRGRSEAFF. CDR3 sequence (DNA): TGTGCCAGCAGCTTGGTGAGGGGGAGATCTGAAGCTTTCTTT.

This chain joins TRBV7-6 and TRBJ1-3, with a tentative D call TRBD1 (6 bases). V was cut by 2 bases and J by 6 bases, with 11 bases left in between. This CDR3 region has 14 residues. Germline assignment: CDR1 SGHVS and CDR2 FNYEAQ. This chain's CDR3 is CASSLRTEINTIYF. In DNA, the CDR3 is TGTGCCAGCAGCTTACGGACAGAGATAAACACCATATATTTT.

J is TRBJ1-3 and V is TRBV6-1; 7 nucleotides line up with TRBD1. The V segment lost 10 bases and the J segment 2 bases; nucleotides outside the gene matches: 8. Germline V CDR1 and CDR2: MNHNS, SASEGT. The CDR3 is made up of 14 amino acids. Written as DNA, the CDR3 is TGTGCCATCGGTCGACAGGGACCTGGAAACACCATATATTTT. This gives the protein CAIGRQGPGNTIYF.

V usage is TRBV7-2 and J usage is TRBJ2-2; 11 bases line up with TRBD1. Trimming cost V 4 bases and J 7 bases; bases outside gene matches: 5. CDR3 length: 15 amino acids. Germline V gene sequence: CDR1 SGHTA, CDR2 FQGNSA. The CDR3 here is CASSSDRGRNGELFF. In DNA, the CDR3 is TGTGCCAGCAGCTCGGACAGGGGGCGAAACGGGGAGCTGTTTTTT.

The CDR3 nucleotides are TGTGCCAGCAAGCCCCTCGGGACACCACAAGAGACCCAGTACTTC. It yields the protein CASKPLGTPQETQYF. The chain joins TRBV2 to TRBJ2-5; D is possibly TRBD1 (6 bases). CDR1 and CDR2 from the germline V gene are SNHLY and FYNNEI. This CDR3 spans 15 amino acids. Trimming pared 7 bases from V and 2 bases from J, leaving 17 bases between.

The chain joins TRBV20-1 to TRBJ1-2; the D gene is possibly TRBD1 (6 bases). The CDR3 has 16 residues. The germline gives CDR1 DFQATT, CDR2 SNEGSKA (reference sequence). V gave up 0 bases and J gave up 4 bases, with 18 bases separating them. The chain's CDR3 is CSARDSRTARGYGYTF. As DNA, the CDR3 is TGCAGTGCTAGAGATTCACGGACTGCCAGGGGCTATGGCTACACCTTC.

The gene calls are TRBV11-1 and TRBJ2-7; a possible D gene is TRBD1 (6 bases). V was cut by 1 base and J by 3 bases, with 7 bases left in between. From germline, CDR1 is SGHAT and CDR2 FQDESV (reference sequence). The length of the CDR3 is 13 residues. The CDR3 is CASSLGQDYEQYF. CDR3 coding DNA: TGTGCCAGCAGCTTAGGACAGGACTACGAGCAGTACTTC.

V usage is TRBV20-1 and J usage is TRBJ2-7; 8 bases line up with TRBD1. CDR1 and CDR2 (germline): DFQATT, SNEGSKA (reference sequence). V was pared by 0 bases and J by 3 bases, with 13 bases of the junction left unmatched. This CDR3 spans 17 amino acids. The chain's CDR3 is CSARDPDRVRGFYEQYF. Here the CDR3 DNA reads TGCAGTGCTAGAGACCCGGACAGGGTCCGGGGCTTCTACGAGCAGTACTTC.

The V gene is TRBV15, the J gene TRBJ1-5, with TRBD1 as a possible D gene (5 bases). The CDR3 spans 16 residues. Germline V CDR1 and CDR2: LNHNV, YYDKDF (reference sequence). V was shortened by 0 bases and J by 6 bases, with 15 bases between the two germline ends. DNA for the CDR3: TGTGCCACCAGCAGAGATCGGGCAGGGCGGACTCAGCCCCAGCATTTT. It yields the protein CATSRDRAGRTQPQHF.

The rearrangement joins TRBV12-3 or TRBV12-4 to TRBJ2-3; the D gene is possibly TRBD2 (6 bases). CDR3 length equals 15 residues. V lost 6 bases and J 6 bases, leaving 19 bases between the germline ends. DNA for the CDR3: TGTGCCAGCAGCCCTCTAGCGAGGAACGCTGATACGCAGTATTTT. The encoded protein is CASSPLARNADTQYF.

CDR3 DNA sequence: TGCGCCAGCAGCTTGGTATCCAGCCTAGGCGCAGATACGCAGTATTTT. This gives the protein CASSLVSSLGADTQYF. The V and J genes are TRBV5-1 and TRBJ2-3; D call uncertain. The CDR3 sequence is 16 residues long. The germline CDR1 and CDR2 sequences are SGHRS and YFSETQ. Trimming removed 0 bases at V and 4 bases at J, with 15 bases between.

The chain employs TRBV12-3 or TRBV12-4 and TRBJ1-6, with D perhaps matching TRBD1 (5 bases). The CDR3 covers 14 residues. Trimming took off 6 bases at V and 7 bases at J, with 13 bases between the two ends. DNA of the CDR3: TGTGCCAGCAGCCTTGGCAGGGTAAATTCACCCCTCCACTTT. This sequence encodes CASSLGRVNSPLHF.